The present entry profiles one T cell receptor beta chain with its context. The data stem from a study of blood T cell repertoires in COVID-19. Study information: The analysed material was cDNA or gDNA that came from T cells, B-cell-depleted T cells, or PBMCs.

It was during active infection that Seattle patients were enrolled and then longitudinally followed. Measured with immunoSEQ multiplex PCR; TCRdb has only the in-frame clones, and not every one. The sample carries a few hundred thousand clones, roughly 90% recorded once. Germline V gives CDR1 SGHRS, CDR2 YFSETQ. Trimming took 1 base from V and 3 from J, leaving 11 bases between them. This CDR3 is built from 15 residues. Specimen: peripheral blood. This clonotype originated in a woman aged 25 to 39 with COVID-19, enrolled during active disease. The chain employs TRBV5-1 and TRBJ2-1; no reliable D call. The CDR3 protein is CASSLWQRSYNEQFF. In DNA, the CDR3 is TGCGCCAGCAGCTTGTGGCAGAGGAGCTACAATGAGCAGTTCTTC.